The sample holds many counts of the clone carrying this T cell receptor (beta chain). The entry originates in a study of regulatory T cells in long-lasting Graves disease. The time point here: newly diagnosed GD, antithyroid drugs for less than 3 months. PBMC RNA was the source of the TCR library. HTBI primers from iRepertoire and Arm-PCR of CDR3 regions yielded the TCR beta libraries. A single record per CDR3 protein comes from TCRdb applying MiXCR to the multiplex PCR reads. Of about 620,000 distinct CDR3 sequences listed, 16% are singletons. V shed 2 bases and J shed 6 bases, with 13 bases lying between them. This CDR3 comprises 15 residues. This sample also belongs to another study, concerning T cells in Graves' hyperthyroidism and ophthalmopathy. That report adds: TCR CDR3 regions were first amplified by RT-PCR with HTBI primers.

Here the sequenced sample was peripheral blood mononuclear cells (PBMCs), taken at new diagnosis, from a patient treated with antithyroid drugs. The chain recombines TRBV12-3 or TRBV12-4 with TRBJ2-2; TRBD1 might be the D (5 bases). This clonotype was obtained from a woman in her 30s with Graves disease. The CDR3 sequence: CASSLYSTVSGELFF. DNA of the CDR3: TGTGCCAGCAGTTTATATTCGACAGTATCCGGGGAGCTGTTTTTT.